This TCR beta chain is drawn from a study of CD8 T cells in Susac syndrome. Study information: When blood was collected, patients with Susac syndrome were therapy-naive, were taking corticosteroids, or were receiving intravenous immunoglobulin alone.

This CDR3 is built from 12 residues. Germline CDR1 and CDR2: DFQATT and SNEGSKA (reference sequence). With 3 bases removed from V and 3 bases from J, the gap between germline ends came to 8 bases. When the RNA was reverse transcribed, random hexamers were used with an input of 0.5 to 1 ug. The amplification used immunoSEQ multiplex PCR on TCR beta CDR3; it spanned 54 Vbeta and 13 Jbeta. TCRdb re-called the immunoSEQ multiplex PCR reads through MiXCR, storing one row per CDR3 protein. The repertoire holds 140,000 to 150,000 distinct CDR3 sequences, with roughly 95% as singletons. Each Susac syndrome patient had definite or probable disease by recently defined criteria. Negative isolation was applied to CD8+ and CD4+ T cells, and FACS enrichment was applied to TEMRA cells.

V is TRBV20-1 and J is TRBJ2-5; D unresolved. The clonotype was recovered from a human donor with Susac syndrome. The sequencing input was CD4+ T cells from PBMCs. CDR3 residues: CSARTDKETQYF. CDR3 DNA sequence: TGCAGTGCTAGGACGGATAAAGAGACCCAGTACTTC.